The rows below give T cell receptor beta chains drawn from one sample of a study of spatial heterogeneity in lung cancer. Using its own MiXCR run on the 5' RACE reads, TCRdb lists one record per CDR3 protein. Counted here are about 11,000 distinct CDR3 sequences, roughly 9.1% occurring once; the ten biggest clones make up 30% to 35%. The input for sequencing was PBMCs, taken at follow-up. These receptors were taken from a female donor with early-stage non-small cell lung cancer. Each CDR3 is given with its conserved first and last residue. D genes are given only for firm matches. Clone size, where shown, is once, few, many, or a class for clones that have expanded.

cdr3_length	d_call	v_call	j_call	clone_size	cdr3_nt	cdr3_aa
15	TRBD1	TRBV30	TRBJ2-1	many	TGTGCCTGGAGCCCGAAGGGGGCCCCATACAATGAGCAGTTCTTC	CAWSPKGAPYNEQFF
19	-	TRBV28	TRBJ1-2	many	TGTGCCAGCAGTTCGTTCCAAATCCCGGGACAAGCTCAGGGTTATGGCTACACCTTC	CASSSFQIPGQAQGYGYTF
14	-	TRBV15	TRBJ2-6	-	TGTGCCACCAGCAGAGGTACTGGGGCCAACGTCCTGACTTTC	CATSRGTGANVLTF
17	TRBD1	TRBV6-6	TRBJ2-7	many	TGTGCCAGCAGTTACTCGGCCCCGGGACAGGCTCCCTACGAGCAGTACTTC	CASSYSAPGQAPYEQYF
17	TRBD2	TRBV5-1	TRBJ2-6	many	TGCGCCAGCAGCTGGACTAGCGGGGGCTCTGGGGCCAACGTCCTGACTTTC	CASSWTSGGSGANVLTF
15	TRBD2	TRBV19	TRBJ2-5	many	TGTGCCAGTAGTACCATAGCGGGGGGCAAGGAGACCCAGTACTTC	CASSTIAGGKETQYF
13	-	TRBV5-1	TRBJ2-7	many	TGCGCCAGCAGCTTGGACCTGCTCTACGAGCAGTACTTC	CASSLDLLYEQYF
16	TRBD2	TRBV7-2	TRBJ2-7	-	TGTGCCAGCAGCTTAGAGGGGACTAGCGGTGCCTACGAGCAGTACTTC	CASSLEGTSGAYEQYF
12	-	TRBV6-6	TRBJ2-1	many	TGTGCCAGCAGAATGTCAGGGGGGAAGCAGTTCTTC	CASRMSGGKQFF
15	TRBD1	TRBV2	TRBJ2-2	many	TGTGCCAGCATGGGACAGGGGGCCGGCACCGGGGAGCTGTTTTTT	CASMGQGAGTGELFF
14	-	TRBV18	TRBJ2-4	many	TGTGCCAGCTCACCACGGGCATCTGTGGACATTCAGTACTTC	CASSPRASVDIQYF
14	-	TRBV5-1	TRBJ2-1	many	TGCGCCAGCAGCCCTGGGGACTGGGACAATGAGCAGTTCTTC	CASSPGDWDNEQFF
17	-	TRBV4-2	TRBJ1-5	few	TGTGCCAGCTGCCAAGAAGAGGGGGGGTCTGGCAATCAGCCCCAGCATTTT	CASCQEEGGSGNQPQHF
16	-	TRBV5-1	TRBJ2-5	few	TGCGCCAGCAGCTTGGATTCGACATGCCCTCAAGAGACCCAGTACTTC	CASSLDSTCPQETQYF
14	TRBD1	TRBV27	TRBJ1-1	many	TGTGCCAGCAACAGAGGACAGGGTAGCACTGAAGCTTTCTTT	CASNRGQGSTEAFF
15	-	TRBV14	TRBJ2-1	many	TGTGCCAGCAGCCAAGTCAGGCAATCCTACAATGAGCAGTTCTTC	CASSQVRQSYNEQFF
16	-	TRBV6-6	TRBJ2-3	-	TGTGCCAGCAGTTACTACTCCTTTCCCCCCACGGATACGCAGTATTTT	CASSYYSFPPTDTQYF
11	-	TRBV29-1	TRBJ1-5	few	TGCGCCGCGGGCTTGGATCAGCCCCAGCATTTT	CAAGLDQPQHF
9	-	TRBV29-1	TRBJ2-5	many	TGCAGCGTTGAAGAGACCCAGTACTTC	CSVEETQYF
14	TRBD1	TRBV20-1	TRBJ1-6	few	TGCAGTGCTAGAACAGGGGCAGGGAATTCACCCCTCCACTTT	CSARTGAGNSPLHF
17	TRBD2	TRBV4-3	TRBJ2-1	-	TGCGCCAGCAGCCAAGTTTGGGGGGGGAGCTCCTACAATGAGCAGTTCTTC	CASSQVWGGSSYNEQFF
16	TRBD2	TRBV28	TRBJ2-4	-	TGTGCCAGCAGTTTGACTAGCGTGGGTGCCAAAAACATTCAGTACTTC	CASSLTSVGAKNIQYF
14	-	TRBV12-3/TRBV12-4	TRBJ2-5	many	TGTGCCAGCACCCTGACAGGCCTAAAAGAGACCCAGTACTTC	CASTLTGLKETQYF
14	TRBD1	TRBV30	TRBJ1-6	-	TGTGCCTTGACAGGGAGCTCCTATAATTCACCCCTCCACTTT	CALTGSSYNSPLHF
15	-	TRBV6-5	TRBJ2-5	many	TGTGCCAGCAGTCCAGACGGGGGGCCTGGGGAGACCCAGTACTTC	CASSPDGGPGETQYF
21	-	TRBV23-1	TRBJ2-6	many	TGCGCCAGCAGCTCACGGGTGAGGGGACAAACGCGAAACTCTGGGGCCAACGTCCTGACTTTC	CASSSRVRGQTRNSGANVLTF
17	TRBD1	TRBV7-9	TRBJ2-1	many	TGTGCCAGCAGCCTCAGCCACCGGGACAGGGGAGGGAATGAGCAGTTCTTC	CASSLSHRDRGGNEQFF
13	-	TRBV19	TRBJ2-4	many	TGTGCCAGTAGTATAGGAGGTGGGGCCATTCAGTACTTC	CASSIGGGAIQYF
17	TRBD1	TRBV27	TRBJ1-1	many	TGTGCCAGCAGCCCCGGGACAGGGAAGGGGATGAACACTGAAGCTTTCTTT	CASSPGTGKGMNTEAFF
16	TRBD2	TRBV7-2	TRBJ2-5	many	TGTGCCAGCAGCTTAGGCGCTAGCGGGAGGGTCGAGACCCAGTACTTC	CASSLGASGRVETQYF
15	TRBD2	TRBV11-1	TRBJ2-1	many	TGTGCCAGCTTAGGTCGTCGGGAGGGACACAATGAGCAGTTCTTC	CASLGRREGHNEQFF
12	-	TRBV12-3/TRBV12-4	TRBJ1-1	-	TGTGCCAGCAGTTTAGACAGCTATGAAGCTTTCTTT	CASSLDSYEAFF
14	-	TRBV4-3	TRBJ1-1	once	TGCGCCAGCAGCCAAGGTGACAGGAACACTGAAGCTTTCTTT	CASSQGDRNTEAFF
15	-	TRBV25-1	TRBJ2-3	many	TGTGCCAGCAGTGACTGGGAGATGGGCAAAGATACGCAGTATTTT	CASSDWEMGKDTQYF
17	-	TRBV20-1	TRBJ1-5	many	TGCAGTGCTAGAGCTGGGGAGTCAGGGTTGAGCAATCAGCCCCAGCATTTT	CSARAGESGLSNQPQHF
16	TRBD1	TRBV7-7	TRBJ2-5	medium-sized	TGTGCCAGCAGCTTAGCCGGACAGGGGTCGTTGGGGACCCAGTACTTC	CASSLAGQGSLGTQYF
18	TRBD2	TRBV7-9	TRBJ2-5	many	TGTGCCAGCAGCTTATTTAGTGGACTAGCGGAGCACCAAGAGACCCAGTACTTC	CASSLFSGLAEHQETQYF
14	-	TRBV10-2	TRBJ2-5	many	TGCGCCAGCAGTGAGTTCAGGTCACAAGAGACCCAGTACTTC	CASSEFRSQETQYF
15	-	TRBV4-3	TRBJ2-2	many	TGCGCCAGCAGCCAAAGTACAGCCGGTGCCGGGGAGCTGTTTTTT	CASSQSTAGAGELFF
11	-	TRBV18	TRBJ2-5	many	TGTGCCAGCTCACCGCAAGAGACCCAGTACTTC	CASSPQETQYF
15	TRBD2	TRBV5-1	TRBJ2-7	-	TGCGCCAGCAGCTTGTTTGGAACTAGCGGGGTCGAGCAGTACTTC	CASSLFGTSGVEQYF
15	TRBD1	TRBV20-1	TRBJ2-3	many	TGCAGTGCTTCTAACCCTGGGACAGGGGGAGATACGCAGTATTTT	CSASNPGTGGDTQYF
14	-	TRBV4-3	TRBJ2-3	many	TGCGCCAGCAGCCAACGCCCGTACGGGGATACGCAGTATTTT	CASSQRPYGDTQYF
15	TRBD1	TRBV6-4	TRBJ2-6	-	TGTGCCAGCAGCGTACAGGGGGAAGGGGCCAACGTCCTGACTTTC	CASSVQGEGANVLTF
16	-	TRBV4-3	TRBJ1-1	-	TGCGCCAGCAGCCAATCCCCCGTGGCTTTGAACACTGAAGCTTTCTTT	CASSQSPVALNTEAFF
15	TRBD2	TRBV11-1	TRBJ2-1	few	TGTGCCAGCAGCCAAGGACTAGCGGGAGTGCATGAGCAGTTCTTC	CASSQGLAGVHEQFF
14	-	TRBV11-2	TRBJ2-7	few	TGTGCCAGCAGCTTAGAACAGATCTCCTACGAGCAGTACTTC	CASSLEQISYEQYF
14	-	TRBV19	TRBJ2-2	many	TGTGCCAGTAGTAGCTCCGTCGGCACCGGGGAGCTGTTTTTT	CASSSSVGTGELFF
16	-	TRBV28	TRBJ1-6	many	TGTGCCAGCGGGGACGAAAAGAGCTCCTATAATTCACCCCTCCACTTT	CASGDEKSSYNSPLHF
15	TRBD1	TRBV20-1	TRBJ2-7	many	TGCAGTGCTAGAGCCCCGGGACAGGGCCGCCACGAGCAGTACTTC	CSARAPGQGRHEQYF
13	-	TRBV7-3	TRBJ1-1	-	TGTGCCAGCAGCATGTTGGGGTACACTGAAGCTTTCTTT	CASSMLGYTEAFF
12	-	TRBV6-2/TRBV6-3	TRBJ2-4	-	TGTGCCAGCAGTTACCCGCCGGCGGTTTTGTACTTC	CASSYPPAVLYF
15	-	TRBV7-2	TRBJ2-1	many	TGTGCCAGCAGCTTAGCCGGGGTGGGTGGCCGGGTGCAGTTCTTC	CASSLAGVGGRVQFF
11	-	TRBV7-9	TRBJ2-1	large	TGTGCCAGCAGTTCTCGCAGTGAGCAGTTCTTC	CASSSRSEQFF
13	-	TRBV7-9	TRBJ2-2	-	TGTGCCAGCAGCTTGCCCGGGACAGGGGAGCTGTTTTTT	CASSLPGTGELFF